The clone carrying this T cell receptor (beta chain) was detected only a few times. Its specificity is unknown. The germline CDR1 and CDR2 sequences are MNHNS and SASEGT. The CDR3 runs 14 residues. Germline trimming cut 2 bases from V and 3 bases from J; bases unmatched to any gene: 0. This sample stems from a study of T cell responses to AZD1222 COVID-19 vaccine. Libraries were prepared by immunoSEQ multiplex PCR; TCRdb keeps only in-frame clonotypes and omits some of them. The sample holds roughly 150,000 clones, just under 95% seen once. Overall study findings and caveats: Donors were largely white British and mainly female; clonal diversity was possibly underestimated. The study sampled repertoires only after the peak T cell response. With two AZD1222 doses given, Spike-specific TCR breadth and depth both rose.

The receptor comes from an adult who received the AZD1222 COVID-19 vaccine. The sample was peripheral blood, taken 28 days after the second AZD1222 dose. The V call is TRBV6-1, the J call TRBJ2-2; 7 bases align to TRBD2. The CDR3 nucleotides are TGTGCCAGCAGTGAACTAGCGGACACCGGGGAGCTGTTTTTT. Amino acid sequence: CASSELADTGELFF.